Listed here are 16 T cell receptor beta chains from one sample, sequenced in a study of shared clonotypes between healthy human individuals. Repertoires were generated with immunoSEQ multiplex PCR, while TCRdb's copy carries only in-frame clones and drops some. The sample has approximately 710,000 clones; less than 95% are singletons. Sequencing was performed on memory CD8+ T cells from PBMCs. Sample subset: CD45RO+ cells pooled with CCR7-negative TemRA cells. The source is a man younger than 30 in good health. Some clones in this sample may be carry-over from other donors' samples.

The V call is TRBV12-2, the J call TRBJ1-1. TRBV12-2 is listed as a pseudogene. This CDR3 is 17 amino acids long. CDR3 DNA sequence: TGTGCAAGTCGCTTGGGAGTGGGGCACCGAAGGTACACTGAAGCTTTCTTT. Amino acid sequence: CASRLGVGHRRYTEAFF.

The V gene is TRBV9, the J gene TRBJ2-5; tentative D call: TRBD2 (6 bases). V was clipped by 3 bases and J by 2 bases, with 14 bases between them. CDR3 size: 15 residues. Germline values: CDR1 SGDLS, CDR2 YYNGEE. CDR3 sequence (DNA): TGTGCCAGCAGCGCCCGTGGAGGGGTGCAAGAGACCCAGTACTTC. Protein product: CASSARGGVQETQYF.

The chain has TRBV5-5 and TRBJ1-5; D is unclear. The CDR3 is 13 residues long. Deletions cut 4 bases from V and 0 bases from J, with 5 bases between. Germline values: CDR1 SGHKS, CDR2 YYEKEE (reference sequence). DNA for the CDR3: TGTGCCAGCAGCCTCTATAGCAATCAGCCCCAGCATTTT. As protein: CASSLYSNQPQHF.

The chain couples TRBV28 to TRBJ1-4; D perhaps matches TRBD1 (5 bases). V was trimmed by 5 bases and J by 8 bases, leaving 18 bases between them. CDR1 is MDHEN, CDR2 SYDVKM, per germline. The CDR3 is 15 amino acids. The CDR3 nucleotides read TGTGCCAGCAGTAGGTTTCGGGGGGAGAGGGAAAAACTGTTTTTT. Its protein is CASSRFRGEREKLFF.

The V and J genes are TRBV30 and TRBJ1-1; maybe TRBD1 (5 bases). Trimming pared 1 base from V and 7 bases from J, leaving 7 bases between. Germline V gives CDR1 GTSNPN, CDR2 SVGIG (reference sequence). The CDR3 covers 11 residues. The CDR3 region has the DNA TGTGCCTGGAGTGCAGGGCTTGAAGCTTTCTTT. Amino acid sequence: CAWSAGLEAFF.

The count of this clone is one. The rearrangement links TRBV9 to TRBJ1-3; D gene uncertain. Trimming cost V 3 bases and J 0 bases, with 10 bases left between them. CDR1 SGDLS and CDR2 YYNGEE come from the germline V gene. The CDR3 is made up of 15 amino acids. CDR3 sequence (DNA): TGTGCCAGCAGCGCGGGAGGGATCTCTGGAAACACCATATATTTT. This sequence encodes CASSAGGISGNTIYF.

The chain recombines TRBV9 with TRBJ2-3; D is perhaps TRBD2 (5 bases). V dropped 3 bases and J dropped 5 bases, with 16 bases sitting between them. Germline V gene data show CDR1 as SGDLS and CDR2 as YYNGEE. The CDR3 loop spans 15 amino acids. The CDR3, as DNA: TGTGCCAGCAGCGCTTCCGGGGTTACGAGAGATACGCAGTATTTT. The encoded protein is CASSASGVTRDTQYF.

There are a few counts of this clone. DNA of the CDR3: TGTGCCAGCAGCTTATGGGACTCCTACGAGCAGTACTTC. This sequence encodes CASSLWDSYEQYF. V is TRBV13 and J is TRBJ2-5, with D uncertain. Judging by the DNA end, TRBJ2-7 fits better; the J call may be wrong. CDR3 length: 13 amino acids. CDR1 PRHDT and CDR2 FYEKMQ come from the germline V gene (reference sequence).

V usage is TRBV4-3 and J usage is TRBJ2-1; TRBD2 is a possible D gene (6 bases). The CDR3 has 17 residues. The V gene lost 0 bases and the J gene lost 2 bases, with 14 bases spanning the gap. Germline V gene lookup returns CDR1 LGHNA and CDR2 YSLEER. CDR3: CASSQEGVAEAYNEQFF. CDR3 bases: TGCGCCAGCAGCCAAGAGGGGGTAGCGGAGGCCTACAATGAGCAGTTCTTC.

The chain carries TRBV30 and TRBJ2-7; a weak D match, TRBD2 (6 bases). Trimming pared 4 bases from V and 6 bases from J, leaving 13 bases between. The CDR3 loop spans 12 amino acids. The germline CDR1 and CDR2 sequences are GTSNPN and SVGIG (reference sequence). In DNA form, the CDR3 reads TGTGCCTGGACATGGGGGGAAGGCGAGCAGTACTTC. Translation gives CAWTWGEGEQYF.

The gene calls are TRBV27 and TRBJ2-6; D gene ambiguous. The germline V gene encodes CDR1 MNHEY and CDR2 SMNVEV (reference sequence). With 4 bases removed from V and 0 bases from J, the gap between germline ends came to 4 bases. The CDR3 has 14 residues. CDR3 sequence: CASSWSSGANVLTF. CDR3 coding DNA: TGTGCCAGCAGTTGGAGCTCTGGGGCCAACGTCCTGACTTTC.

The chain uses TRBV9 and TRBJ1-6, with 9 bases fitting TRBD1. The CDR3 is 15 amino acids. V lost 4 bases and J lost 3; bases outside the gene matches: 2. Germline CDR1 is SGDLS and CDR2 is YYNGEE. The CDR3 sequence: CASSPGQGYNSPLHF. The DNA of the CDR3 is TGTGCCAGCAGCCCGGGACAGGGCTATAATTCACCCCTCCACTTT.

This chain uses TRBV7-9 with TRBJ2-7; TRBD2 aligns across 10 bases. J was trimmed by 5 bases and V by 4 bases; bases with no gene match: 8. The CDR3 runs 15 residues. Germline V gene lookup returns CDR1 SEHNR and CDR2 FQNEAQ (reference sequence). The CDR3 spells CASSSKGTSVNEQYF. The CDR3 DNA sequence: TGTGCCAGCAGCTCTAAAGGGACTAGCGTCAACGAGCAGTACTTC.

The chain employs TRBV15 and TRBJ2-2; no clear D gene. Germline assignment: CDR1 LNHNV and CDR2 YYDKDF (reference sequence). With 3 bases removed from V and 4 bases from J, the gap between germline ends came to 9 bases. The CDR3 has 14 amino acids. CDR3 protein: CATSSTLSTGELFF. The CDR3 bases are TGTGCCACCAGCAGTACCCTGTCCACCGGGGAGCTGTTTTTT.

V gene TRBV9 combines with J gene TRBJ2-7; D tentatively reads TRBD1 or TRBD2 (5 bases each). V gave up 1 base and J gave up 3 bases, with 14 bases separating them. Germline CDR1 and CDR2: SGDLS and YYNGEE. The CDR3 has 15 amino acids. CDR3 bases: TGTGCCAGCAGCGTAACTCCGGGACGGAACTACGAGCAGTACTTC. Translating gives CASSVTPGRNYEQYF.

V gene TRBV5-5 combines with J gene TRBJ2-7, with D unclear. This CDR3 region has 15 residues. Per the germline V gene, CDR1 is SGHKS and CDR2 is YYEKEE (reference sequence). The ends were cut back, 0 bases at V and 4 bases at J, with 14 bases in the middle. CDR3 sequence: CASSLGPQDPYEQYF. CDR3 bases: TGTGCCAGCAGCTTGGGGCCCCAGGACCCTTACGAGCAGTACTTC.